The present T cell receptor beta chain was sequenced within a study of T-cell memory formation after mild COVID-19. Regarding the study as a whole: Some clones that responded turned up in pre-infection memory, which suggests that cross-reactive memory joined in.

Using constant-segment primers, 5'RACE produced TCR alpha and TCR beta cDNA libraries carrying sample barcodes and UMIs. Each CDR3 protein gets one entry after TCRdb re-called the 5' RACE reads with MiXCR. The table shows approximately 300,000 distinct CDR3 sequences, with about a sixth occurring only once. This CDR3 has 16 residues. The V and J ends lost 5 bases and 8 bases, in that order; junction bases with no gene match: 17. Looked up from germline, CDR1 is SGHVS and CDR2 is FQNEAQ. This clonotype was found a few times. What it binds is not known. The rearrangement joins TRBV7-8 to TRBJ1-2; 7 bases align to TRBD1. Sample: PBMCs or a T cell subset sorted from them (not recorded which). The sequence was collected from a man in his late teens or twenties who had mild COVID-19 (a few samples of this study predate the infection). Cell type and time point are not known. CDR3 coding DNA: TGTGCCAGCAGCATAGACCGGACAGGAAGGCACTTCGGCTACACCTTC. Protein product: CASSIDRTGRHFGYTF.